The 27 T cell receptor beta chains presented below share a single source sample, sequenced in a study of T cells in Graves' hyperthyroidism and ophthalmopathy. RNA transcripts were the template for amplifying TCR beta CDR3 regions. A set of HTBI primers served as the primers for a first-round RT-PCR of the TCR CDR3. TCRdb re-called the multiplex PCR reads through MiXCR, storing one row per CDR3 protein. The sample holds 600,000 to 700,000 distinct CDR3 sequences, 45% seen once. Material for sequencing was peripheral blood or thyroid tissue (not recorded which). These receptors all stem from an adult man with Graves' disease, either hyperthyroidism or ophthalmopathy (not recorded which).

The chain carries TRBV20-1 and TRBJ2-5; TRBD1 agrees at 10 bases. This CDR3 is 15 amino acids long. CDR1 DFQATT and CDR2 SNEGSKA come from the germline V gene (reference sequence). V gave up 3 bases and J gave up 2 bases; unmatched junction bases: 6. The CDR3 coding sequence is TGCAGTGCTAGGGCTCCGGGACAGGGGCAAGAGACCCAGTACTTC. This translates into CSARAPGQGQETQYF.

The CDR3 region is CSARARDSYEQYF. The CDR3 coding sequence is TGCAGTGCTAGAGCCAGGGACTCCTACGAGCAGTACTTC. The V call is TRBV20-1, the J call TRBJ2-7; tentatively, D is TRBD1 (5 bases). Trimming took off 1 base at V and 0 bases at J, with 7 bases between the two ends. This CDR3 is built from 13 residues. Germline V gene lookup returns CDR1 DFQATT and CDR2 SNEGSKA (reference sequence).

A note on this clonotype: This may be a read error, as it is one base from a much larger clone. The V and J genes are TRBV20-1 and TRBJ2-7; a possible D gene is TRBD1 (5 bases). The CDR3 spans 12 residues. Germline CDR1 and CDR2: DFQATT and SNEGSKA (reference sequence). Trimming shortened V by 3 bases and J by 6 bases, and 12 bases separated the two germline ends. CDR3 in DNA: TGCAGTGCTAGCCGACAGTCCGGCGAGCAGTACTTC. This sequence encodes CSASRQSGEQYF.

This sequence joins TRBV2 and TRBJ1-2; 9 bases fit TRBD1. Trimming took 4 bases from V and 7 from J; bases not matched to a gene: 10. CDR1 and CDR2 (germline): SNHLY, FYNNEI. The CDR3 has 15 residues. The CDR3 reads CASSARPQGAAGYTF. The CDR3 DNA follows: TGTGCCAGCAGTGCTAGACCACAGGGGGCGGCTGGCTACACCTTC.

The sample holds a few counts of this clonotype. V and J are TRBV15 and TRBJ1-1; D is ambiguous. From germline, CDR1 is LNHNV and CDR2 YYDKDF (reference sequence). Trimming removed 0 bases at V and 4 bases at J, with 18 bases between. CDR3 length: 17 amino acids. In nucleotides, the CDR3 is TGTGCCACCAGCAGAGATTGGACCCTATCGGGATTCACTGAAGCTTTCTTT. This translates into CATSRDWTLSGFTEAFF.

Concerning this clonotype: At one end, the junction sequence differs from germline, possibly due to a read error. The V call is TRBV6-6, the J call TRBJ2-5, with a weak D call TRBD1 (5 bases). Germline lookup yields CDR1 MNHNY and CDR2 SVGAGI (reference sequence). There are 13 residues in the CDR3. CDR3 sequence (DNA): TGTGCCATCAGTTACCGGACACAGGAGACCCAGTACTTC. Protein sequence: CAISYRTQETQYF.

This chain uses TRBV29-1 with TRBJ2-2, with 7 nucleotides matching TRBD1. The CDR3 spans 15 residues. Germline trimming cut 1 base from V and 4 bases from J; bases unmatched to any gene: 6. CDR1 is SQVTM and CDR2 is ANQGSEA in the germline V gene. CDR3 in amino acids: CSVEVRTGGTGELFF. In DNA, the CDR3 is TGCAGCGTTGAAGTCCGGACAGGTGGCACCGGGGAGCTGTTTTTT.

The chain links TRBV5-1 to TRBJ1-1; D not certain. V was clipped by 4 bases and J by 1 base, with 8 bases between them. The germline gives CDR1 SGHRS, CDR2 YFSETQ. The length of the CDR3 is 13 residues. The CDR3 here is CASSRTRNTEAFF. CDR3 DNA sequence: TGCGCCAGCAGCCGGACGAGGAACACTGAAGCTTTCTTT.

In this sample, this clonotype turned up a few times. V is TRBV7-2 and J is TRBJ1-1; possible D gene TRBD1, 6 bases. The ends were cut back, 5 bases at V and 0 bases at J, with 13 bases in the middle. The germline CDR1 and CDR2 sequences are SGHTA and FQGNSA. CDR3 length: 15 amino acids. The CDR3: CASSLWRGMNTEAFF. The CDR3 DNA reads as TGTGCCAGCAGCCTATGGAGGGGGATGAACACTGAAGCTTTCTTT. Together with reference TRBV7-2 and TRBJ1-1, the CDR3 gives the full variable domain: GAGVSQSPSNKVTEKGKDVELRCDPISGHTALYWYRQSLGQGLEFLIYFQGNSAPDKSGLPSDRFSAERTGGSVSTLTIQRTQQEDSAVYLCASSLWRGMNTEAFFGQGTRLTVV.

The CDR3 loop reads CASTYRAGGNYGYTF. In DNA, the CDR3 is TGTGCCAGCACCTACCGGGCAGGGGGGAACTATGGCTACACCTTC. The gene calls are TRBV6-1 and TRBJ1-2; 7 bases are shared with TRBD1. This CDR3 region has 15 residues. Per germline, CDR1 MNHNS and CDR2 SASEGT. The V segment lost 7 bases and the J segment 2 bases; nucleotides outside the gene matches: 10.

The chain uses TRBV7-9 and TRBJ1-1; D might be TRBD1 (5 bases). This CDR3 has 17 amino acids. Germline CDR1 is SEHNR and CDR2 is FQNEAQ (reference sequence). V lost 1 base and J 0 bases, leaving 15 bases between the germline ends. CDR3 residues: CASSLGGAGFLNTEAFF. Written as DNA, the CDR3 is TGTGCCAGCAGCTTAGGGGGCGCTGGGTTCTTGAACACTGAAGCTTTCTTT.

This chain links TRBV7-9 with TRBJ1-2, with TRBD1 matching 9 bases. V dropped 5 bases and J dropped 4; count of bases not matched to a gene: 8. The CDR3 is 15 residues long. In germline, CDR1 is SEHNR, CDR2 FQNEAQ (reference sequence). CDR3 residues: CASSQDTGGGYGYTF. CDR3 DNA: TGTGCCAGCAGCCAAGACACAGGGGGCGGCTATGGCTACACCTTC.

This clonotype was observed many times. In nucleotides, the CDR3 is TGTGCCAGCAGTTACGGTCATGGGAGTTCACCCCTCCACTTT. It specifies CASSYGHGSSPLHF. This chain connects TRBV12-3 or TRBV12-4 to TRBJ1-6; D unclear. Trimming pared 4 bases from V and 9 bases from J, leaving 13 bases between. The CDR3 runs 14 residues.

This chain connects TRBV6-6 to TRBJ2-5; TRBD1 is a possible D gene (5 bases). CDR1 MNHNY and CDR2 SVGAGI come from the germline V gene (reference sequence). There are 15 residues in the CDR3. With 0 bases removed from V and 3 bases from J, the gap between germline ends came to 11 bases. The CDR3 region is CASSYSSGWEETQYF. CDR3 bases: TGTGCCAGCAGTTACTCCTCAGGGTGGGAAGAGACCCAGTACTTC.

This clonotype was detected ten times or more. This rearrangement joins TRBV7-2 to TRBJ2-7, with D unclear. Between the trimmed V and J ends, which lost 3 bases and 1 base, there was a span of 7 bases. Germline V gives CDR1 SGHTA, CDR2 FQGNSA. The CDR3 has 13 residues. CDR3 protein: CASSFRLSYEQYF. CDR3 nucleotide sequence: TGTGCCAGCAGCTTCCGTCTATCCTACGAGCAGTACTTC.

There are many counts of this clonotype. The V call is TRBV7-2, the J call TRBJ1-5; 9 bases line up with TRBD1. The germline V gene has CDR1 SGHTA and CDR2 FQGNSA. This CDR3 comprises 15 residues. The junction had 3 bases not matched to a gene; V was cut back by 3 bases and J by 3 bases. CDR3 nucleotides: TGTGCCAGCAGCTTGGGGACAGGGCACAATCAGCCCCAGCATTTT. Its protein is CASSLGTGHNQPQHF. The full variable domain, rest sourced from reference TRBV7-2 and TRBJ1-5, is GAGVSQSPSNKVTEKGKDVELRCDPISGHTALYWYRQSLGQGLEFLIYFQGNSAPDKSGLPSDRFSAERTGGSVSTLTIQRTQQEDSAVYLCASSLGTGHNQPQHFGDGTRLSIL.

The chain carries TRBV15 and TRBJ1-3; D unresolved. V lost 0 bases, J lost 9 bases, and 0 bases lay in between. Germline loops: CDR1 LNHNV, CDR2 YYDKDF (reference sequence). The CDR3 has 10 residues. CDR3 in amino acids: CATSRDTIYF. DNA of the CDR3: TGTGCCACCAGCAGAGACACCATATATTTT.

This chain joins TRBV20-1 and TRBJ2-5; 8 positions agree with TRBD2. In germline, CDR1 is DFQATT, CDR2 SNEGSKA (reference sequence). The CDR3 is made up of 15 amino acids. V lost 1 base to trimming and J lost 4 bases; unmatched junction nucleotides: 8. DNA for the CDR3: TGCAGTGCTAGAGTCCCTCTTAGCGGGGCAGAGACCCAGTACTTC. Protein product: CSARVPLSGAETQYF.

This chain links TRBV19 with TRBJ1-1; a weak D match, TRBD1 (5 bases). Germline V gene sequence: CDR1 LNHDA, CDR2 SQIVND (reference sequence). Trimming removed 7 bases at V and 3 bases at J, with 18 bases between. The CDR3 is 15 residues long. The CDR3 DNA reads TGTGCCAGTACCGGGACTCCGTCCGGGGACACTGAAGCTTTCTTT. Translation gives CASTGTPSGDTEAFF. Full variable domain (outside the CDR3, taken from reference TRBV19 and TRBJ1-1): DGGITQSPKYLFRKEGQNVTLSCEQNLNHDAMYWYRQDPGQGLRLIYYSQIVNDFQKGDIAEGYSVSREKKESFPLTVTSAQKNPTAFYLCASTGTPSGDTEAFFGQGTRLTVV.

This CDR3 reads CASSLAQTDGGGYTF. Written as DNA, the CDR3 is TGTGCCAGCAGCTTAGCCCAGACGGACGGAGGTGGCTACACCTTC. The V gene is TRBV6-5, the J gene TRBJ1-2; D is uncertain. The germline V gene encodes CDR1 MNHEY and CDR2 SVGAGI. V dropped 6 bases and J dropped 7 bases, with 21 bases sitting between them. CDR3 size: 15 residues.

The V and J genes are TRBV7-9 and TRBJ1-3, with 7 bases that match TRBD1. V was clipped by 3 bases and J by 2 bases; unmatched bases: 4. There are 15 residues in the CDR3. Germline V gene lookup returns CDR1 SEHNR and CDR2 FQNEAQ (reference sequence). Here the CDR3 reads CASSFSGQPGNTIYF. CDR3 in DNA: TGTGCCAGCAGCTTCTCGGGACAGCCTGGAAACACCATATATTTT.

A few counts support this clonotype. The chain combines TRBV6-1 with TRBJ1-2; 12 positions match TRBD1. V trimming: 4 bases; J trimming: 4 bases; junction bases outside the gene matches: 4. CDR3 size: 15 residues. Per germline, CDR1 MNHNS and CDR2 SASEGT. The CDR3 spells CASSAGQGAGYGYTF. The CDR3 DNA reads TGTGCCAGCAGTGCGGGACAGGGGGCTGGCTATGGCTACACCTTC.

J is TRBJ1-1 and V is TRBV19; D gene ambiguous. CDR3 length: 13 residues. The germline V gene has CDR1 LNHDA and CDR2 SQIVND (reference sequence). Trimming left V 3 bases short and J 5 bases short, with 10 bases between. The DNA of the CDR3 is TGTGCCAGTAGTATCCGGATGGGAACTGAAGCTTTCTTT. This gives the protein CASSIRMGTEAFF.

The sample holds one count of this clonotype. One base away lies a much larger clone, so this may be a sequencing read error. The rearrangement links TRBV7-8 to TRBJ1-6, with 9 positions matching TRBD1. After removal of 5 bases from V and 6 bases from J, the junction contained 5 bases not matched to a gene. Germline-derived CDR1 and CDR2 are SGHVS and FQNEAQ. There are 15 residues in the CDR3. The CDR3 reads CASSPRDRANSPLHF. DNA for the CDR3: TGTGCCAGCAGCCCCCGGGACAGGGCTAATTCACCCCTCCACTTT.

This sequence joins TRBV7-2 and TRBJ2-2; D gene ambiguous. Trimming removed 4 bases at V and 1 base at J, with 7 bases between. The germline gives CDR1 SGHTA, CDR2 FQGNSA. CDR3 length: 14 residues. CDR3 sequence: CASSYRLNTGELFF. DNA for the CDR3: TGTGCCAGCAGCTACAGACTGAACACCGGGGAGCTGTTTTTT.

The CDR3 protein is CASSSRTSLSGNTIYF. In nucleotides, the CDR3 is TGTGCCAGCAGTTCCCGGACATCGCTCTCTGGAAACACCATATATTTT. The chain is built from TRBV28 and TRBJ1-3, with D possibly matching TRBD1 (5 bases). Germline loops: CDR1 MDHEN, CDR2 SYDVKM. CDR3 length: 16 residues. V lost 4 bases, J lost 0 bases, and 13 bases lay in between.

This clonotype has at least ten counts. This chain links TRBV10-3 with TRBJ2-7; 7 nucleotides agree with TRBD1. The CDR3 contains 17 residues. With 2 bases clipped from V and 3 bases from J, the junction kept 13 bases outside the gene matches. Germline-derived CDR1 and CDR2 are ENHRY and SYGVKD. DNA of the CDR3: TGTGCCATCAGTGAGGGACAGGACAGGCCCTTCGGCTACGAGCAGTACTTC. Encoded protein: CAISEGQDRPFGYEQYF.